These T cell receptor beta chains were read from a single sample in a study of beta chain features in type 1 diabetes. Repertoires were generated with immunoSEQ multiplex PCR, while TCRdb's copy carries only in-frame clones and drops some. The sample consists of about 270,000 clones, approximately 14% of them appearing once. Sequencing used naive CD4+ T cells from blood. Receptors were obtained from a man aged 30-40 years with type 1 diabetes. Both conserved end residues are part of each CDR3. The D gene is left open where the match is weak. Expanded clones are given a class, and other clones once, few, many or no size at all.

clone_size	d_call	v_call	j_call	cdr3_nt	cdr3_aa
few	TRBD2	TRBV18	TRBJ2-7	TGTGCCAGCTCACCAGGGCTAGCGGGAGGGCCCTCCTACGAGCAGTACTTC	CASSPGLAGGPSYEQYF
many	TRBD2	TRBV4-3	TRBJ2-3	TGCGCCAGCAGCCAAGTAGCGGGAGTAGGCACAGATACGCAGTATTTT	CASSQVAGVGTDTQYF
few	TRBD2	TRBV5-4	TRBJ2-3	TGTGCCAGCAGCTCGGAAATAGCGGGAATGGATACGCAGTATTTT	CASSSEIAGMDTQYF
few	TRBD1	TRBV7-9	TRBJ1-2	TGTGCCAGCAGCTTGGGACAGGGCTATGGCTACACCTTC	CASSLGQGYGYTF
few	TRBD2	TRBV5-1	TRBJ2-1	TGCGCCAGCAGCTTGGCACTAGCGGGAGCGGGGAATGAGCAGTTCTTC	CASSLALAGAGNEQFF
NA	TRBD2	TRBV4-2	TRBJ2-5	TGTGCCAGCAGGCGCGGGACTAGCGAACCGGGAGAGACCCAGTACTTC	CASRRGTSEPGETQYF
few	NA	TRBV20-1	TRBJ2-1	TGCAGTGCGTCTCCTAGCAATGAGCAGTTCTTC	CSASPSNEQFF
few	NA	TRBV19	TRBJ2-1	TGTGCCAGTAGTATAGGGGCCGTCAATGAGCAGTTCTTC	CASSIGAVNEQFF
few	NA	TRBV28	TRBJ2-1	TGTGCCAGTTCGAGCGGTAGCTCCTACAATGAGCAGTTCTTC	CASSSGSSYNEQFF
NA	NA	TRBV5-1	TRBJ1-1	TGCGCCAGCAGCGTTGGGCTTTCGGACACTGAAGCTTTCTTT	CASSVGLSDTEAFF
few	NA	TRBV10-2	TRBJ2-5	TGCGCCAGCAGTGAGACCAGGGAGACCCAGTACTTC	CASSETRETQYF
NA	NA	TRBV4-3	TRBJ2-3	TGCGCCAGCAGCCTAGGACTCGTCACAGATACGCAGTATTTT	CASSLGLVTDTQYF
NA	NA	TRBV9	TRBJ2-5	TGTGCCAGCAGCGTAGACGGAGGCCGGGGTCAAGAGACCCAGTACTTC	CASSVDGGRGQETQYF
few	NA	TRBV28	TRBJ2-4	TGTGCCAGCAGTTCCACGTTCGCCCCAGTGGACTTTCAGTACTTC	CASSSTFAPVDFQYF
NA	TRBD2	TRBV14	TRBJ2-3	TGTGCCAGCAGCCAAGATGTTTGGAGCCTAGCGGGGCCCACAGATACGCAGTATTTT	CASSQDVWSLAGPTDTQYF
few	NA	TRBV28	TRBJ2-7	TGTGCCAGCAGTTTGAGCTCTACCTACGAGCAGTACTTC	CASSLSSTYEQYF
few	TRBD2	TRBV2	TRBJ2-5	TGTGCCAGCAGAAGACTAGCGGGAGTTGGGGGAGAGACCCAGTACTTC	CASRRLAGVGGETQYF
NA	NA	TRBV30	TRBJ2-4	TGTGCCTGGAGTGTACTAGCCAAAAACATTCAGTACTTC	CAWSVLAKNIQYF